This T cell receptor (beta chain) originates from a study of early T cells in non-severe SARS-CoV-2 infection. Trimming left V 0 bases short and J 10 bases short, with 13 bases between. The CDR3 loop spans 13 amino acids. CDR1 and CDR2 from the germline V gene are SGHRS and YFSETQ. This clonotype was found a few times. Using its own MiXCR run on the 5' RACE reads, TCRdb lists one record per CDR3 protein. The data show fewer than 30,000 distinct CDR3 sequences, 4% to 5.5% seen once. Sequenced sample: whole blood. The chain couples TRBV5-1 to TRBJ1-1; tentatively, D is TRBD1 (5 bases). This receptor was taken from an adult who was a healthcare worker with PCR-confirmed SARS-CoV-2 infection or an uninfected control (not recorded which). CDR3 in DNA: TGCGCCAGCAGCTTGGCAGGGATGTCCGGAGCTTTCTTT. Its translation: CASSLAGMSGAFF.